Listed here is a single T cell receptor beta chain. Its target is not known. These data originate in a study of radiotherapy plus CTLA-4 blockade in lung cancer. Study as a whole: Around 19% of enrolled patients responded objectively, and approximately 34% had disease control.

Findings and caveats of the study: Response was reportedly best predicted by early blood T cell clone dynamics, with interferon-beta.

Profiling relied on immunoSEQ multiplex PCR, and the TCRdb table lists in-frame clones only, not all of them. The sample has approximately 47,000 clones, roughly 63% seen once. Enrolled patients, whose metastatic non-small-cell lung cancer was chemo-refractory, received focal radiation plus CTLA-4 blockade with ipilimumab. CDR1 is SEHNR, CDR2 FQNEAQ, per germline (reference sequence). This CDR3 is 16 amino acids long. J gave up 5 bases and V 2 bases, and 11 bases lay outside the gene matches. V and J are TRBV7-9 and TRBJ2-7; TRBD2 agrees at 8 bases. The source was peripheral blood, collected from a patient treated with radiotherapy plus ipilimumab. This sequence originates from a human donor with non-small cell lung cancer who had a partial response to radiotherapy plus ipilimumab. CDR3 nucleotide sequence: TGTGCCAGCAGCTTATCGGAAGGGACTAGGAACAACGAGCAGTACTTC. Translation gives CASSLSEGTRNNEQYF.